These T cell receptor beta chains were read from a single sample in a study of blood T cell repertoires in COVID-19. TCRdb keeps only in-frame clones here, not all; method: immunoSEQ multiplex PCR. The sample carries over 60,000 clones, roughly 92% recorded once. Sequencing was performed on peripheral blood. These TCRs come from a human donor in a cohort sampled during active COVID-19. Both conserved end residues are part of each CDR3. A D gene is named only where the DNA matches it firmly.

cdr3_aa: CASSSLAGGPLETQYF; d_call: TRBD2; v_call: TRBV18; j_call: TRBJ2-5
cdr3_aa: CASRGGSTEAFF; d_call: TRBD1; v_call: TRBV6-5; j_call: TRBJ1-1
cdr3_aa: CASSLGLAGGEQFF; d_call: TRBD2; v_call: TRBV11-3; j_call: TRBJ2-1
cdr3_aa: CASVQGAGQPQHF; d_call: .; v_call: TRBV6-5; j_call: TRBJ1-5
cdr3_aa: CASSSLTAGYDGYTF; d_call: .; v_call: TRBV7-8; j_call: TRBJ1-2
cdr3_aa: CASSTPTDMNTEAFF; d_call: .; v_call: TRBV28; j_call: TRBJ1-1
cdr3_aa: CASSLGLGSGGGYTF; d_call: .; v_call: TRBV5-6; j_call: TRBJ1-2
cdr3_aa: CASSYRGGYGYTF; d_call: .; v_call: TRBV27; j_call: TRBJ1-2
cdr3_aa: CASSQEWQGALKTQYF; d_call: TRBD1; v_call: TRBV4-2; j_call: TRBJ2-5
cdr3_aa: CASSRTGTRDQETQYF; d_call: TRBD2; v_call: TRBV11-2; j_call: TRBJ2-5
cdr3_aa: CASSTTGNQPQHF; d_call: TRBD1; v_call: TRBV3-1/TRBV3-2; j_call: TRBJ1-5
cdr3_aa: CASGFPPEQGRNGYTF; d_call: .; v_call: TRBV12-5; j_call: TRBJ1-2
cdr3_aa: CSASGGGGVNYGYTF; d_call: TRBD1; v_call: TRBV20-1; j_call: TRBJ1-2
cdr3_aa: CASSKDRGTAEAFF; d_call: TRBD1; v_call: TRBV6-5; j_call: TRBJ1-1
cdr3_aa: CAWSRGAVNEKLFF; d_call: .; v_call: TRBV30; j_call: TRBJ1-4
cdr3_aa: CASSLVSGDRVRVYEQYF; d_call: .; v_call: TRBV7-2; j_call: TRBJ2-7
cdr3_aa: CASSILTGRHTEAFF; d_call: .; v_call: TRBV19; j_call: TRBJ1-1
cdr3_aa: CAAVTPGSFYNEQFF; d_call: .; v_call: TRBV30; j_call: TRBJ2-1
cdr3_aa: CAAMGKTQYF; d_call: .; v_call: TRBV21-1; j_call: TRBJ2-5
cdr3_aa: CASKSYAYEQYF; d_call: .; v_call: TRBV28; j_call: TRBJ2-7
cdr3_aa: CASPPNQLSTDTQYF; d_call: .; v_call: TRBV6-5; j_call: TRBJ2-3
cdr3_aa: CASSPGGVGEQYF; d_call: TRBD2; v_call: TRBV9; j_call: TRBJ2-7
cdr3_aa: CASSLRGSNQPQHF; d_call: .; v_call: TRBV27; j_call: TRBJ1-5
cdr3_aa: CASRSAGGWQDTQYF; d_call: TRBD2; v_call: TRBV5-4; j_call: TRBJ2-3
cdr3_aa: CASSRDREETQYF; d_call: TRBD1; v_call: TRBV7-8; j_call: TRBJ2-5
cdr3_aa: CASSRNRGLYYNEQFF; d_call: TRBD2; v_call: TRBV5-6; j_call: TRBJ2-1
cdr3_aa: CASSHASGGGQETQYF; d_call: TRBD2; v_call: TRBV5-4; j_call: TRBJ2-5
cdr3_aa: CASSHPRAGGVDEQFF; d_call: TRBD2; v_call: TRBV5-5; j_call: TRBJ2-1
cdr3_aa: CASSESGATNEKLFF; d_call: .; v_call: TRBV6-1; j_call: TRBJ1-4
cdr3_aa: CASSQGQAQETQYF; d_call: TRBD1; v_call: TRBV7-3; j_call: TRBJ2-5
cdr3_aa: CASSPQGSLSGANVLTF; d_call: .; v_call: TRBV18; j_call: TRBJ2-6
cdr3_aa: CASSVEAVLTGELFF; d_call: .; v_call: TRBV9; j_call: TRBJ2-2
cdr3_aa: CASSYRSERAEQYF; d_call: .; v_call: TRBV6-5; j_call: TRBJ2-7
cdr3_aa: CASSPGTGLTTEAFF; d_call: TRBD1; v_call: TRBV27; j_call: TRBJ1-1
cdr3_aa: CASSESIPGTISTDTQYF; d_call: .; v_call: TRBV2; j_call: TRBJ2-3
cdr3_aa: CASSIAGTGGEAFF; d_call: TRBD1; v_call: TRBV19; j_call: TRBJ1-1
cdr3_aa: CASSLSGEGTSPLHF; d_call: .; v_call: TRBV6-6; j_call: TRBJ1-6
cdr3_aa: CASSPVAGGNHEQYF; d_call: TRBD2; v_call: TRBV14; j_call: TRBJ2-7
cdr3_aa: CASSPGASGGTDTQYF; d_call: TRBD2; v_call: TRBV7-3; j_call: TRBJ2-3
cdr3_aa: CASSQAMEDGYTF; d_call: .; v_call: TRBV5-6; j_call: TRBJ1-2
cdr3_aa: CASSFPGSRDTQYF; d_call: .; v_call: TRBV7-2; j_call: TRBJ2-3
cdr3_aa: CASSFRGVNTEAFF; d_call: .; v_call: TRBV19; j_call: TRBJ1-1
cdr3_aa: CAWRGRANYGYTF; d_call: .; v_call: TRBV30; j_call: TRBJ1-2
cdr3_aa: CASNLQGWQPQHF; d_call: TRBD1; v_call: TRBV19; j_call: TRBJ1-5
cdr3_aa: CASSQGQSNQPQHF; d_call: .; v_call: TRBV3-1/TRBV3-2; j_call: TRBJ1-5
cdr3_aa: CASSPGGRPGGAYNEQFF; d_call: .; v_call: TRBV5-1; j_call: TRBJ2-1
cdr3_aa: CASSREGRSYNEQFF; d_call: TRBD2; v_call: TRBV23-1; j_call: TRBJ2-1